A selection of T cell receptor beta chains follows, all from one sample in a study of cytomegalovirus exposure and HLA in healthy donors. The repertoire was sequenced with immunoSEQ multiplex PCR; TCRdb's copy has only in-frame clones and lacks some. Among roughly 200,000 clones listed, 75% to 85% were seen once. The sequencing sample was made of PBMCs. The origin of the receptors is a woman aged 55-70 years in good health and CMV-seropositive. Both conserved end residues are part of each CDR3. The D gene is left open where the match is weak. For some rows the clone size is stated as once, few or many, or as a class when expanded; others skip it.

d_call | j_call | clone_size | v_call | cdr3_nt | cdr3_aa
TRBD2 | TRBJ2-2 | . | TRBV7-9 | TGTGCCAGCAGACCTCCGGGACTAGCGGGAGGGGGTACCGGGGAGCTGTTTTTT | CASRPPGLAGGGTGELFF
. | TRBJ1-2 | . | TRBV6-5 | TGTGCCAGCAGTTACTCTCGGTGGGGGCACTATGGCTACACCTTC | CASSYSRWGHYGYTF
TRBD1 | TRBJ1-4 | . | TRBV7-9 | TGTGCCAGCAGCATCCGGGACAGCTACCTTTGGGAAAAACTGTTTTTT | CASSIRDSYLWEKLFF
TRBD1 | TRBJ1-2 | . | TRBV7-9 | TGTGCCAGCAGCCGGGGACAGGGGAATAACTATGGCTACACCTTC | CASSRGQGNNYGYTF
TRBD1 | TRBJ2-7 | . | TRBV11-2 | TGTGCCAGCAGCCGGAACCGGGACAGAGAGTACTTC | CASSRNRDREYF
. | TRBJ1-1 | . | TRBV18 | TGTGCCAGCTCACCGGGTGCGGAGACTGAAGCTTTCTTT | CASSPGAETEAFF
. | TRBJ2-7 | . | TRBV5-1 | TGCGCCAGTTTTTTCAAGCAGAAGGCGGCATACGAGCAGTACTTC | CASFFKQKAAYEQYF
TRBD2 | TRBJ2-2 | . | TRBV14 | TGTGCCAGCAGCCACCCAGGGACTAGCGGAAACACCGGGGAGCTGTTTTTT | CASSHPGTSGNTGELFF
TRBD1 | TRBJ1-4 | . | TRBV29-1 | TGCAGCATCCGACAGGGTTCTAATGAAAAACTGTTTTTT | CSIRQGSNEKLFF
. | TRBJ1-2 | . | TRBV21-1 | TGTGCCAGCAGCAAAGCGGGGGGGCTGGATTATGGCTACACCTTC | CASSKAGGLDYGYTF
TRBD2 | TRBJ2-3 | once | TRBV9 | TGTGCCAGCAGCGTAAGCGGGAGGGTCACAGATACGCAGTATTTT | CASSVSGRVTDTQYF
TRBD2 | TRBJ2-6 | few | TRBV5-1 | TGCGCCAGCAGCTTGAGGGCGGGAGGGTTCTCTGGGGCCAACGTCCTGACTTTC | CASSLRAGGFSGANVLTF
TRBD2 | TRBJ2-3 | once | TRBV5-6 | TGTGCCAGCAGCTTTGGACTAGCGAGCGAAGATACGCAGTATTTT | CASSFGLASEDTQYF
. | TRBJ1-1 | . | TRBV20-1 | TGCAGTGCGGGACATTGGACTGAAGCTTTCTTT | CSAGHWTEAFF
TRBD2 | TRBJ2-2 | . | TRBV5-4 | TGTGCCAGCAGCCTGACTAGCGGGAGGGTCCACGGGGAGCTGTTTTTT | CASSLTSGRVHGELFF
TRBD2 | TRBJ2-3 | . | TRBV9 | TGTGCCAGCAGCCCGCGACTAGCGGGAGATACGCAGTATTTT | CASSPRLAGDTQYF
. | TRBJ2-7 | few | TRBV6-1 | TGTGCCAGCAGTGAGGGGTGGACAGACTCCTACGAGCAGTACTTC | CASSEGWTDSYEQYF
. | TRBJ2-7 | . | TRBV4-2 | TGTGCCAGCAGCCAAGCATCCGAGCAGTACTTC | CASSQASEQYF
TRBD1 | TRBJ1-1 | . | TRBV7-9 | TGTTCCAGCAGCTTTTGGACAGGGGCTACTGAAGCTTTCTTT | CSSSFWTGATEAFF
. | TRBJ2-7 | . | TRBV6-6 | TGTGCCAGCAGTTACCGTGACCGACTCTCCTCCTACGAGCAGTACTTC | CASSYRDRLSSYEQYF
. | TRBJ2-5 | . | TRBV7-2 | TGTGCCAGCAGCCGACTGGGCCAAGAGACCCAGTACTTC | CASSRLGQETQYF
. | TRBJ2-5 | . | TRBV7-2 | TGTGCCAGCAGCTTAATGCAGCAAGAGACCCAGTACTTC | CASSLMQQETQYF
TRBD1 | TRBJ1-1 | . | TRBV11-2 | TGTGCCAGCAGCTTATCGGGACAGCTGAACACTGAAGCTTTCTTT | CASSLSGQLNTEAFF
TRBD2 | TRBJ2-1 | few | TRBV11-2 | TGTGCCAGCAGCTCAGTTAGAGCGGGAGGGCCTTGGGTGTTCTTC | CASSSVRAGGPWVFF
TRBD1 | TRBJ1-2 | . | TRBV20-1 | TGCAGTGCACCGGACAGGGATGGCTACACCTTC | CSAPDRDGYTF
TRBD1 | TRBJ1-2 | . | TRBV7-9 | TGTTCCAGCAGCGCGGGACAGGGACTTCGCGGGGGCTACACCTTC | CSSSAGQGLRGGYTF
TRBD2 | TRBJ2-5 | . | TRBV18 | TGTGCCAGCTCGGGGACTAGCGGGGGACAAGAGACCCAGTACTTC | CASSGTSGGQETQYF
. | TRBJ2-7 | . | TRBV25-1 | TGTGCCAGCAGTGGCCAGGGGTCTGCCTCCTACGAGCAGTACTTC | CASSGQGSASYEQYF
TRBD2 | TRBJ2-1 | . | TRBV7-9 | TGTGCCAGCTTTAGGACGAGCGGGAGGGACAATGAGCAGTTCTTC | CASFRTSGRDNEQFF
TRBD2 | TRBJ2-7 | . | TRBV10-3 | TGTGCCATCAGTGAGCCAGGACTAGCGGGGGAATCATACGAGCAGTACTTC | CAISEPGLAGESYEQYF
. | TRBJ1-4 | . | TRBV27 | TGTGCCAGCAGTTTGCGAGGGGAAAAACTGTTTTTT | CASSLRGEKLFF
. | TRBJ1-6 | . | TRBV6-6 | TGTGCCAGCAGAACAATCAGGTCGGGGAATTCACCCCTCCACTTT | CASRTIRSGNSPLHF
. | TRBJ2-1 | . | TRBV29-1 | TGCAGCGTTGATAGTCCCGGTGAGCAGTTCTTC | CSVDSPGEQFF
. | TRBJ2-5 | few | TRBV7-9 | TGTGCCAGCAGCTTACAGGGGATGAAAGAGACCCAGTACTTC | CASSLQGMKETQYF
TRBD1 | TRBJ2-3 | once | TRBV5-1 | TGCGCCAGCAGTAAAAGGACAGGAAACACAGATACGCAGTATTTT | CASSKRTGNTDTQYF
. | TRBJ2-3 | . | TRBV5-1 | TGCGCCAGCAGCTTTGAGCGGAGGAGAGATACGCAGTATTTT | CASSFERRRDTQYF
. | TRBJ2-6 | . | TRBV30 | TGTGCCTGGAGCGTCGGGGCCAACGTCCTGACTTTC | CAWSVGANVLTF
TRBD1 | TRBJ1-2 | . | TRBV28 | TGTGCCAGCAGGTTACAGGGGTACTATGGCTACACCTTC | CASRLQGYYGYTF
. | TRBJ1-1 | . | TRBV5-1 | TGCGCCAGTAGCCCCAGCGGCGGGTGGAACACTGAAGCTTTCTTT | CASSPSGGWNTEAFF
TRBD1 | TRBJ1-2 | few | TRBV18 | TGTGCCAGCTCACCGTCACAGGGGACCCTCTACACCTTC | CASSPSQGTLYTF